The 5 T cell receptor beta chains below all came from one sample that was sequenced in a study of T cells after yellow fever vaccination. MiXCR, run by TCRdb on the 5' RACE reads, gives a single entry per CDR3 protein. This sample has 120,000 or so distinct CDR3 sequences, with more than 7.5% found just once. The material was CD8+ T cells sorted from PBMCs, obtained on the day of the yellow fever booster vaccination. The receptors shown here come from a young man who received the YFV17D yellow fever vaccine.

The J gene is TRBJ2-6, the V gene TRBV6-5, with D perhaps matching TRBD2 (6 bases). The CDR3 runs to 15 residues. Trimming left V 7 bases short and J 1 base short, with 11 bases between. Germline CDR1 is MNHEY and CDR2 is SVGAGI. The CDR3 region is CASTGGLSGANVLTF. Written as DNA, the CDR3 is TGTGCCAGCACCGGGGGACTGTCTGGGGCCAACGTCCTGACTTTC.

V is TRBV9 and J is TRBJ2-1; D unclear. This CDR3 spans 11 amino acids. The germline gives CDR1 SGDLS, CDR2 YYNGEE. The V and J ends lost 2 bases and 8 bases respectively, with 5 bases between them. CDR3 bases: TGTGCCAGCAGCGTCTCAGATGAGCAGTTCTTC. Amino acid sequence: CASSVSDEQFF.

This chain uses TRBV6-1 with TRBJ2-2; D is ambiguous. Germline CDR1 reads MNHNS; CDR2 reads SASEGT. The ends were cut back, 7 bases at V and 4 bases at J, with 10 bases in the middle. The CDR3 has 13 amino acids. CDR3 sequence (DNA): TGTGCCAGCAACCATCGGGTCACCGGGGAGCTGTTTTTT. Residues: CASNHRVTGELFF.

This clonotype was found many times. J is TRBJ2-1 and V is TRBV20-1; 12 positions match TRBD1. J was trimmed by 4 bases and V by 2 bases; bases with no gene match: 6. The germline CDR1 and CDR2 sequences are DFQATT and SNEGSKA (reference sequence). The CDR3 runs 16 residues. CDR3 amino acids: CSARTGTGGPYNEQFF. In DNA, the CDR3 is TGCAGTGCTAGAACCGGGACAGGGGGCCCATACAATGAGCAGTTCTTC.

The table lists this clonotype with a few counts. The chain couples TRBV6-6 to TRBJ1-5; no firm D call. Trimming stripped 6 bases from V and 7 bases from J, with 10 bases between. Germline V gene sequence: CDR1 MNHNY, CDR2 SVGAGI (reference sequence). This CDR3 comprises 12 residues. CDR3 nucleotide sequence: TGTGCCAGCAGCCCTATGGGCCAGCCCCAGCATTTT. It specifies CASSPMGQPQHF.